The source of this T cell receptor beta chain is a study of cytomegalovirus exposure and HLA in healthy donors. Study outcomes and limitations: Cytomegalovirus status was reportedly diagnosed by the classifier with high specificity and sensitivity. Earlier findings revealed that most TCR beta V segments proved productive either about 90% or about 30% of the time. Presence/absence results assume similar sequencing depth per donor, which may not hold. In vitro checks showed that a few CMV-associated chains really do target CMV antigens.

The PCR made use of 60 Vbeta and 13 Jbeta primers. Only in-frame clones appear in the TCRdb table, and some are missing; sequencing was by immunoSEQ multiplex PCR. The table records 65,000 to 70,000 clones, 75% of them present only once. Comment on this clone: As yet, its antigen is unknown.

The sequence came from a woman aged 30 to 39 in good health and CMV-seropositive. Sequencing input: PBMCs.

The CDR3 DNA sequence: TGCAGCGTCTCGACAGGGCTGAACACTGAAGCTTTCTTT. Translated, it gives CSVSTGLNTEAFF. This rearrangement joins TRBV29-1 to TRBJ1-1, with 7 bases fitting TRBD1. V was pared by 6 bases and J by 0 bases, with 4 bases of the junction left unmatched. The germline V gene has CDR1 SQVTM and CDR2 ANQGSEA. This CDR3 has 13 residues.